Listed below are T cell receptor beta chains from one sample, sequenced in a study of T cell responses to AZD1222 COVID-19 vaccine. Libraries were prepared by immunoSEQ multiplex PCR; TCRdb keeps only in-frame clonotypes and omits some of them. The table lists about 210,000 clones, roughly 94% of them singletons. The specimen was peripheral blood, collected 28 days after the second dose of the MenACWY control vaccine. These receptors were taken from an adult who received the MenACWY meningococcal vaccine as a control. Both conserved end residues are part of each CDR3. Fields, in order: J gene, CDR3 length, clone size, D gene, V gene, CDR3 DNA, CDR3 protein. A D gene is named only where the DNA matches it firmly. The size field is filled for only some rows; it gives once, few, many or a size class.

>TRBJ1-3|18|-|-|TRBV4-1
TGCGCCAGCAGCCAAGTGTTAGTGGGCAGGGACTCTGGAAACACCATATATTTT
CASSQVLVGRDSGNTIYF
>TRBJ2-5|14|-|TRBD2|TRBV7-8
TGTGCCAGCAGCTTTAATTGGGGGGGAGAGACCCAGTACTTC
CASSFNWGGETQYF
>TRBJ1-3|14|-|-|TRBV5-1
TGCGCCAGCAGCTTAGGTGGATCTGGAAACACCATATATTTT
CASSLGGSGNTIYF
>TRBJ1-4|16|-|TRBD1|TRBV7-6
TGTGCCAGCAGCTTAGTCAGGACAGGGGGTAGAGAAAAACTGTTTTTT
CASSLVRTGGREKLFF
>TRBJ2-3|14|-|-|TRBV5-4
TGTGCCATCAAAAGAGGGGGAGACACAGATACGCAGTATTTT
CAIKRGGDTDTQYF
>TRBJ2-5|12|-|-|TRBV5-1
TGCGCCAGCAGCTTGGACCAAGAGACCCAGTACTTC
CASSLDQETQYF
>TRBJ2-7|11|-|-|TRBV6-5
TGTGCCAGCAGTAGCCGGGACGAGCAGTACTTC
CASSSRDEQYF
>TRBJ1-5|13|-|-|TRBV30
TGTGCCTGGTCCTCCGGGAGCAATCAGCCCCAGCATTTT
CAWSSGSNQPQHF
>TRBJ2-3|13|-|-|TRBV19
TGTGCCAGTAAGGCAGGGGGGCCAGATACGCAGTATTTT
CASKAGGPDTQYF
>TRBJ1-3|14|-|TRBD1|TRBV6-5
TGTGCCAGCAGTTACGGACAGGGGGGAAACACCATATATTTT
CASSYGQGGNTIYF
>TRBJ2-1|13|-|TRBD1|TRBV2
TGTGCCAGCAGCAGGACAGGGAACGGTGAGCAGTTCTTC
CASSRTGNGEQFF
>TRBJ1-1|16|-|-|TRBV28
TGTGCCAGCAGTTCTCCGACCGACAGCCTTGGGACTGAAGCTTTCTTT
CASSSPTDSLGTEAFF
>TRBJ2-3|14|-|-|TRBV5-5
TGTGCCAGCAGCTCCGGGACTGCCACAGATACGCAGTATTTT
CASSSGTATDTQYF
>TRBJ1-3|16|-|-|TRBV18
TGTGCCAGCTCACCACCGGCCCGCAGTCGTGGAAACACCATATATTTT
CASSPPARSRGNTIYF
>TRBJ2-1|16|-|TRBD2|TRBV14
TGTGCCAGCAGCTCTTTACTAGCGGTTGCCTACAATGAGCAGTTCTTC
CASSSLLAVAYNEQFF
>TRBJ2-1|15|-|-|TRBV9
TGTGCCAGCAGCCCTTCCTCCGATGGGAACAATGAGCAGTTCTTC
CASSPSSDGNNEQFF
>TRBJ2-2|16|once|TRBD2|TRBV19
TGTGCCAGTAGTGGGAGCGGGGGGGCCTTCGCCGGGGAGCTGTTTTTT
CASSGSGGAFAGELFF
>TRBJ2-5|16|-|TRBD2|TRBV10-1
TGCGCCAGCCTTCGTGATGCTGGACTAGCAGCAGAGACCCAGTACTTC
CASLRDAGLAAETQYF
>TRBJ2-7|15|-|-|TRBV5-4
TGTGCCAGCAGCTGGCCTCAGGGGGGTTTCTACGAGCAGTACTTC
CASSWPQGGFYEQYF
>TRBJ2-5|17|-|TRBD2|TRBV5-1
TGCGCCAGCAGCAAAGAGGGACTAGCGGGAGGTATCGAGACCCAGTACTTC
CASSKEGLAGGIETQYF